This entry lists 11 T cell receptor beta chains sequenced from one sample in a study of glioma-infiltrating T cells. Amplification of TCR alpha and beta CDR3 regions from RNA used iRepertoire nested multiplex PCR. TCRdb reprocessed the multiplex PCR reads with MiXCR, giving one entry per CDR3 protein. The table lists more than 350,000 distinct CDR3 sequences, around 45% of them singletons. Sequencing used glioma tissue, nonneoplastic brain tissue, or PBMCs (not recorded which). The receptors here all came from a human donor with low-grade glioma or glioblastoma, undergoing nonglioma brain surgery, or in good health (not recorded which).

The rearrangement links TRBV4-2 to TRBJ1-2; no clear D. In germline, CDR1 is LGHNA, CDR2 YNFKEQ. Trimming left V 5 bases short and J 8 bases short, with 18 bases between. This CDR3 has 14 residues. The CDR3 loop reads CASSLTEDDRGYTF. In DNA form, the CDR3 reads TGTGCCAGCAGCTTAACGGAGGATGATCGCGGCTACACCTTC.

This clonotype was found once. The chain links TRBV12-3 or TRBV12-4 to TRBJ2-2; D remains unclear. The ends were cut back, 5 bases at V and 1 base at J, with 11 bases in the middle. CDR3 length: 15 residues. The chain's CDR3 is CASSTGPQNTGELFF. Here the CDR3 DNA reads TGTGCCAGCAGTACCGGACCACAGAACACCGGGGAGCTGTTTTTT.

This clonotype was observed a few times. The chain recombines TRBV7-3 with TRBJ2-3; unclear D gene. Trimming left V 2 bases short and J 6 bases short, with 9 bases between. Germline CDR1 SGHTA, CDR2 FQGTGA. The CDR3 contains 13 residues. CDR3 sequence: CASSLYQSDTQYF. The DNA for the CDR3 is TGTGCCAGCAGCTTATACCAGTCCGATACGCAGTATTTT.

This clonotype came up many times. The V and J genes are TRBV27 and TRBJ1-1, with D tentatively TRBD1 (6 bases). This CDR3 has 16 residues. Per the germline V gene, CDR1 is MNHEY and CDR2 is SMNVEV (reference sequence). Trimming left V 5 bases short and J 2 bases short, with 18 bases between. The CDR3 DNA reads TGTGCCAGCAGTCTACGATACAGGACAGCTAACACTGAAGCTTTCTTT. The encoded protein is CASSLRYRTANTEAFF.

There are many counts of this clonotype. The chain has TRBV20-1 and TRBJ2-3, with 8 bases fitting TRBD1. V dropped 1 base and J dropped 4; count of bases not matched to a gene: 1. Per the germline V gene, CDR1 is DFQATT and CDR2 is SNEGSKA (reference sequence). The CDR3 consists of 13 residues. The CDR3 nucleotides are TGCAGTGCTAGAGTCAGGGGGCCAGATACGCAGTATTTT. Its protein is CSARVRGPDTQYF.

This clonotype was observed a single time. This chain joins TRBV4-3 and TRBJ1-4, with 10 bases that match TRBD1. The CDR3 runs 16 residues. The V gene's germline CDR1 is LGHNA and CDR2 YSLEER. Unmatched junction bases numbered 4, after V lost 4 bases and J lost 2 bases. DNA of the CDR3: TGCGCCAGCAGCCGGGACAGGGGAAGGACTAATGAAAAACTGTTTTTT. Translated: CASSRDRGRTNEKLFF.

This clonotype was detected a few times. CDR3 in amino acids: CSAGRTSNQPQHF. The CDR3 DNA sequence: TGCAGTGCGGGCAGGACTAGCAATCAGCCCCAGCATTTT. J is TRBJ1-5 and V is TRBV20-1, with unresolved D. Trimming removed 6 bases from V and 0 bases from J, with 9 bases in between. The CDR3 consists of 13 residues. Germline CDR1 DFQATT, CDR2 SNEGSKA (reference sequence).

The chain uses TRBV4-2 and TRBJ1-2, with D possibly being TRBD1 (6 bases). Germline values: CDR1 LGHNA, CDR2 YNFKEQ. This CDR3 comprises 17 residues. The V and J ends lost 1 base and 0 bases respectively, with 15 bases between them. In DNA form, the CDR3 reads TGTGCCAGCAGCCAAGGACGGCAGGGGCGAGCTAACTATGGCTACACCTTC. Its protein product is CASSQGRQGRANYGYTF.

This clonotype occurred a few times. The gene calls are TRBV12-3 or TRBV12-4 and TRBJ2-3; D is perhaps TRBD2 (5 bases). V dropped 6 bases and J dropped 2 bases, with 15 bases sitting between them. The CDR3 sequence is 15 residues long. CDR3 amino acids: CASSPVSGPTDTQYF. CDR3 nucleotides: TGTGCCAGCAGCCCCGTCAGCGGACCCACAGATACGCAGTATTTT.

In regard to this clonotype: Just one base apart from a much larger clone, this may be a read error. This chain uses TRBV27 with TRBJ2-3; 9 bases match TRBD2. Trimming cost V 8 bases and J 6 bases; bases outside gene matches: 12. Germline V gene sequence: CDR1 MNHEY, CDR2 SMNVEV (reference sequence). The CDR3 contains 15 residues. Here the CDR3 reads CASGSLAGPRDTQYF. In nucleotides, the CDR3 is TGTGCCAGCGGGTCTCTAGCGGGACCTCGTGATACGCAGTATTTT.

This clonotype was found a few times. The chain couples TRBV27 to TRBJ2-1; TRBD2 agrees at 7 bases. The CDR3 has 15 residues. The V and J ends lost 2 bases and 6 bases, in that order; junction bases with no gene match: 7. The V gene's germline CDR1 is MNHEY and CDR2 SMNVEV (reference sequence). The CDR3 sequence is CASSLGAGEPNEQFF. CDR3 sequence (DNA): TGTGCCAGCAGTTTAGGGGCGGGAGAACCCAATGAGCAGTTCTTC.